Listed here are 27 T cell receptor beta chains from one sample, sequenced in a study of response to subunit inactivated influenza vaccine. In TCRdb, the RT-PCR reads were re-called with MiXCR into one record per CDR3 protein. The table lists hundreds of thousands of distinct CDR3 sequences, over 9% of them singletons. The sample in question was non-naive T cells sorted from PBMCs, obtained approximately 15 days before vaccination. Source of these receptors: a man in his fifties or sixties who received an inactivated influenza vaccine.

The chain employs TRBV2 and TRBJ1-6; 8 positions agree with TRBD1. With 8 bases clipped from V and 7 bases from J, the junction kept 7 bases outside the gene matches. The germline V gene has CDR1 SNHLY and CDR2 FYNNEI. This CDR3 contains 14 residues. CDR3 loop: CASRGRQGNSPLHF. The CDR3 bases are TGTGCCAGCCGGGGTAGACAGGGGAATTCACCCCTCCACTTT.

This clonotype was recorded many times. This rearrangement joins TRBV20-1 to TRBJ2-7, with 9 nucleotides matching TRBD2. The germline gives CDR1 DFQATT, CDR2 SNEGSKA (reference sequence). J lost 3 bases, V lost 4 bases, and 4 bases had no gene match. This CDR3 has 13 residues. This CDR3 reads CSATGTSFYEQYF. The CDR3 bases are TGCAGTGCTACCGGGACTAGCTTCTACGAGCAGTACTTC.

The sample holds many counts of this clonotype. V and J are TRBV28 and TRBJ2-7; 9 positions agree with TRBD2. V was pared by 1 base and J by 1 base, with 5 bases of the junction left unmatched. Germline CDR1 is MDHEN and CDR2 is SYDVKM. The CDR3 extends over 16 amino acids. CDR3 residues: CASSLSGGRGSYEQYF. Written as DNA, the CDR3 is TGTGCCAGCAGTTTATCGGGCGGGAGGGGATCCTACGAGCAGTACTTC.

This clonotype was seen a handful of times. Here the CDR3 DNA reads TGCGCCAGCAGCTTGGCCCCAAGCGGGATGGGGTACAATGAGCAGTTCTTC. Translated, it gives CASSLAPSGMGYNEQFF. V gene TRBV5-1 combines with J gene TRBJ2-1; 7 bases are a match to TRBD2. The length of the CDR3 is 17 residues. Germline V gene sequence: CDR1 SGHRS, CDR2 YFSETQ. The V gene end was trimmed by 0 bases and the J gene end by 4 bases; junction bases not matched to a gene: 10.

This clonotype was detected many times. The V and J genes are TRBV7-9 and TRBJ2-7, with 7 bases matching TRBD1. V lost 5 bases and J lost 3; bases outside the gene matches: 13. Germline loops: CDR1 SEHNR, CDR2 FQNEAQ (reference sequence). The CDR3 consists of 16 residues. The DNA of the CDR3 is TGTGCCAGCAGCCCTCCCTATAGACAGGGTTTCTACGAGCAGTACTTC. Its translation: CASSPPYRQGFYEQYF.

The chain uses TRBV4-2 and TRBJ2-7, with 7 bases matching TRBD1. Germline V gene sequence: CDR1 LGHNA, CDR2 YNFKEQ. Losses at the gene ends were 5 bases for V and 6 bases for J; bases not matched to a gene: 7. The CDR3 length is 13 residues. The CDR3: CASSKDSGGEQYF. CDR3 bases: TGTGCCAGCAGCAAGGACTCAGGGGGCGAGCAGTACTTC.

V and J are TRBV12-3 or TRBV12-4 and TRBJ2-7; D possibly corresponds to TRBD2 (6 bases). This CDR3 is 13 amino acids long. The V gene lost 6 bases and the J gene lost 6 bases, with 15 bases spanning the gap. CDR3 in amino acids: CASSSRTNSEQYF. CDR3 DNA: TGTGCCAGCAGCTCGAGGACTAACTCCGAGCAGTACTTC.

There are many counts of this clonotype. The chain employs TRBV12-3 or TRBV12-4 and TRBJ2-7; D could derive from TRBD1 or TRBD2 (5 bases each). Trimming stripped 3 bases from V and 2 bases from J, with 11 bases between. CDR3 length: 14 amino acids. DNA of the CDR3: TGTGCCAGCAGTTTTGTGGGACCTGCCTACGAGCAGTACTTC. Its protein product is CASSFVGPAYEQYF.

A single count supports this clonotype. Possible read error: a much larger clone is one base away. This chain joins TRBV2 and TRBJ1-6, with D possibly TRBD1 on 6 matching bases. Germline CDR1 is SNHLY and CDR2 is FYNNEI. The CDR3 is 18 residues long. Trimming took 10 bases from V and 0 from J, leaving 22 bases between them. Here the CDR3 DNA reads TGTGCCATCAGAATATACACAGGGCACAGCTCCTATAATTCACCCCTCCACTTT. This encodes CAIRIYTGHSSYNSPLHF.

This clonotype has a handful of counts. The chain recombines TRBV12-3 or TRBV12-4 with TRBJ2-6, with D possibly being TRBD2 (6 bases). The CDR3 is made up of 13 amino acids. V was trimmed by 8 bases and J by 7 bases, leaving 12 bases between them. The CDR3 nucleotides are TGTGCCAGCGGCCGGGGAGGAGCCAACGTCCTGACTTTC. Its translation: CASGRGGANVLTF.

This clonotype has just a few counts. The chain combines TRBV7-2 with TRBJ2-3; D unresolved. Per germline, CDR1 SGHTA and CDR2 FQGNSA. The CDR3 has 13 amino acids. The germline V and J ends were trimmed by 5 bases and 4 bases, with 10 bases remaining between them. CDR3: CASSPRWADTQYF. CDR3 sequence (DNA): TGTGCCAGCAGCCCCCGCTGGGCAGATACGCAGTATTTT.

The table lists this clonotype with a few counts. Compared with germline, one end of the junction differs, possibly owing to a read error. J is TRBJ2-1 and V is TRBV6-5; TRBD2 agrees at 12 bases. Germline CDR1 MNHEY, CDR2 SVGAGI. The CDR3 is made up of 15 amino acids. The CDR3 DNA is TGTGCCAGCAGTCACTCTAGCGGGGGGGCGAATGAGCAGTTCTTC. Its translation is CASSHSSGGANEQFF.

This clonotype was recorded a few times. The rearrangement links TRBV7-2 to TRBJ1-2; D remains unclear. CDR3 length: 14 amino acids. Germline V lookup: CDR1 SGHTA, CDR2 FQGNSA. The V and J ends lost 1 base and 4 bases respectively, with 10 bases between them. CDR3 bases: TGTGCCAGCAGCTTAGGAGTACGTGCCTATGGCTACACCTTC. This gives the protein CASSLGVRAYGYTF.

The chain combines TRBV24-1 with TRBJ2-2; TRBD1 or TRBD2 may be the D gene (6 bases each). The length of the CDR3 is 15 residues. Trimming shortened V by 7 bases and J by 6 bases, and 17 bases separated the two germline ends. CDR1 is KGHDR, CDR2 SFDVKD, per germline. CDR3 in amino acids: CATRIGGLKPGELFF. In nucleotides, the CDR3 is TGTGCCACCAGGATTGGGGGGCTTAAGCCCGGGGAGCTGTTTTTT.

The V and J genes are TRBV6-1 and TRBJ1-2; 9 nucleotides line up with TRBD1. The V and J ends lost 7 bases and 2 bases, in that order; junction bases with no gene match: 5. The CDR3 runs 14 residues. From germline, CDR1 is MNHNS and CDR2 SASEGT. For the CDR3, the DNA is TGTGCCAGCAACCAACAGGGGGCGAACTATGGCTACACCTTC. Translated, it gives CASNQQGANYGYTF.

This clonotype was counted ten times or more. The V and J genes are TRBV20-1 and TRBJ2-4; no firm D call. CDR1 and CDR2 (germline): DFQATT, SNEGSKA (reference sequence). With 3 bases removed from V and 7 bases from J, the gap between germline ends came to 4 bases. This CDR3 is 10 amino acids long. CDR3 nucleotide sequence: TGCAGTGCTAGGGATAACATTCAGTACTTC. Amino acids: CSARDNIQYF.

This clonotype was seen more than once but under ten times. This chain links TRBV7-9 with TRBJ2-7; D may be TRBD1 or TRBD2 (5 bases each). The CDR3 has 15 amino acids. Germline CDR1 SEHNR, CDR2 FQNEAQ (reference sequence). Trimming stripped 4 bases from V and 6 bases from J, with 19 bases between. The CDR3 nucleotides are TGTGCCAGCAGCTCCTCGGGGCAGGGTAAGGGCGAGCAGTACTTC. Its translation is CASSSSGQGKGEQYF.

This clonotype was recorded once. The V and J genes are TRBV5-1 and TRBJ2-5, with 8 nucleotides matching TRBD1. Per the germline V gene, CDR1 is SGHRS and CDR2 is YFSETQ. This CDR3 comprises 14 residues. With V trimmed by 1 base and J by 3 bases, 2 bases remained unmatched. CDR3 in amino acids: CASSLKGQEETQYF. The CDR3 DNA is TGCGCCAGCAGCTTGAAGGGACAGGAAGAGACCCAGTACTTC.

The gene calls are TRBV7-8 and TRBJ1-1, with no clear D. The CDR3 has 12 amino acids. CDR1 is SGHVS, CDR2 FQNEAQ, per germline. Trimming removed 4 bases from V and 6 bases from J, with 9 bases in between. CDR3 region: CASSSRRPEAFF. The CDR3 DNA sequence: TGTGCCAGCAGCTCAAGACGGCCTGAAGCTTTCTTT.

In its sample, this clonotype was seen many times. The chain couples TRBV7-8 to TRBJ1-6; a possible D gene is TRBD1 (5 bases). The V and J ends lost 0 bases and 6 bases respectively, with 15 bases between them. Germline V lookup: CDR1 SGHVS, CDR2 FQNEAQ. CDR3 length: 17 residues. CDR3 in amino acids: CASSLAIGAGRNSPLHF. DNA of the CDR3: TGTGCCAGCAGCTTAGCGATCGGGGCAGGGCGTAATTCACCCCTCCACTTT. The whole variable domain, filled in from reference TRBV7-8 and TRBJ1-6, reads GAGVSQSPRYKVAKRGQDVALRCDPISGHVSLFWYQQALGQGPEFLTYFQNEAQLDKSGLPSDRFFAERPEGSVSTLKIQRTQQEDSAVYLCASSLAIGAGRNSPLHFGNGTRLTVT.

In its sample, this clonotype was seen many times. V and J are TRBV20-1 and TRBJ2-5; D is uncertain. This CDR3 is 12 amino acids long. Trimming took 2 bases from V and 11 from J, leaving 15 bases between them. Germline V gives CDR1 DFQATT, CDR2 SNEGSKA (reference sequence). The CDR3 DNA reads as TGCAGTGCTAGACTATTGGGGTACGATCAGTACTTC. Translation gives CSARLLGYDQYF.

A few counts support this clonotype. This chain joins TRBV6-1 and TRBJ1-6; the D is unclear. Trimming took off 3 bases at V and 7 bases at J, with 10 bases between the two ends. CDR3 length: 14 amino acids. CDR1 is MNHNS, CDR2 SASEGT, per germline. The CDR3 is CASSDGWQNSPLHF. CDR3 coding DNA: TGTGCCAGCAGTGATGGGTGGCAGAATTCACCCCTCCACTTT.

This clonotype was recorded at least ten times. The chain links TRBV10-3 to TRBJ2-7, with 8 bases matching TRBD1. Germline values: CDR1 ENHRY, CDR2 SYGVKD. The junction had 6 bases not matched to a gene; V was cut back by 7 bases and J by 1 base. This CDR3 comprises 14 residues. CDR3 region: CAINPGQGSYEQYF. CDR3 nucleotide sequence: TGTGCCATCAATCCAGGACAGGGTTCCTACGAGCAGTACTTC.

The chain carries TRBV7-8 and TRBJ2-3; D might be TRBD2 (6 bases). This CDR3 spans 16 amino acids. Germline assignment: CDR1 SGHVS and CDR2 FQNEAQ. The germline V and J ends were trimmed by 4 bases and 0 bases, with 14 bases remaining between them. The CDR3 DNA reads TGTGCCAGCAGCTCAAGACTAGACCCTAGCACAGATACGCAGTATTTT. It yields the protein CASSSRLDPSTDTQYF.

The rearrangement links TRBV9 to TRBJ2-1; maybe TRBD2 (6 bases). CDR1 and CDR2 from the germline V gene are SGDLS and YYNGEE. There are 14 residues in the CDR3. The V and J ends lost 0 bases and 6 bases respectively, with 10 bases between them. The CDR3 DNA reads TGTGCCAGCAGCGTAGGGGGGACTTTCAATGAGCAGTTCTTC. Translating gives CASSVGGTFNEQFF.

The J gene is TRBJ2-5, the V gene TRBV20-1; TRBD1 aligns across 7 bases. With 5 bases clipped from V and 5 bases from J, the junction kept 8 bases outside the gene matches. This CDR3 spans 13 amino acids. Germline V gives CDR1 DFQATT, CDR2 SNEGSKA (reference sequence). The CDR3 reads CSAGATGMETQYF. The CDR3 bases are TGCAGTGCTGGCGCGACAGGGATGGAGACCCAGTACTTC.

The chain employs TRBV19 and TRBJ1-4; a possible D gene is TRBD1 (5 bases). The V end was cut by 8 bases, the J end by 8 bases, with 12 bases between. This CDR3 has 12 amino acids. Germline V gene lookup returns CDR1 LNHDA and CDR2 SQIVND (reference sequence). CDR3 nucleotides: TGTGCCAGTCGCAGCAACAGGGAAAAACTGTTTTTT. Amino acid sequence: CASRSNREKLFF. Using reference TRBV19 and TRBJ1-4 for the parts outside the CDR3, the full variable domain is DGGITQSPKYLFRKEGQNVTLSCEQNLNHDAMYWYRQDPGQGLRLIYYSQIVNDFQKGDIAEGYSVSREKKESFPLTVTSAQKNPTAFYLCASRSNREKLFFGSGTQLSVL.